The present entry profiles one T cell receptor (beta chain) with its context. The antigen remains unidentified. A multiplex PCR was run with 60 Vbeta primers and 13 Jbeta primers. Data came from immunoSEQ multiplex PCR; TCRdb stores just in-frame clones and leaves some out. The sample consists of about 160,000 clones, more than 75% of them appearing once. This sample stems from a study of cytomegalovirus exposure and HLA in healthy donors. Broader study findings: In a later analysis, several top co-occurrence clusters appeared linked to parvovirus B19, influenza, CMV and Epstein-Barr virus. Later analysis demonstrated an association between a missense DCLRE1C variant and TCR beta V- and J-gene trimming.

The sequence came from a man in his late teens or twenties in good health and CMV-seropositive. The sample consisted of PBMCs.

The CDR3 spells CASSYVSGTEAFF. The CDR3 DNA reads as TGTGCCAGCAGTTACGTATCAGGCACTGAAGCTTTCTTT. This chain uses TRBV6-6 with TRBJ1-1; D ambiguous. V lost 2 bases and J lost 4, with 8 bases in between. Germline V gene data show CDR1 as MNHNY and CDR2 as SVGAGI (reference sequence). The CDR3 has 13 residues.